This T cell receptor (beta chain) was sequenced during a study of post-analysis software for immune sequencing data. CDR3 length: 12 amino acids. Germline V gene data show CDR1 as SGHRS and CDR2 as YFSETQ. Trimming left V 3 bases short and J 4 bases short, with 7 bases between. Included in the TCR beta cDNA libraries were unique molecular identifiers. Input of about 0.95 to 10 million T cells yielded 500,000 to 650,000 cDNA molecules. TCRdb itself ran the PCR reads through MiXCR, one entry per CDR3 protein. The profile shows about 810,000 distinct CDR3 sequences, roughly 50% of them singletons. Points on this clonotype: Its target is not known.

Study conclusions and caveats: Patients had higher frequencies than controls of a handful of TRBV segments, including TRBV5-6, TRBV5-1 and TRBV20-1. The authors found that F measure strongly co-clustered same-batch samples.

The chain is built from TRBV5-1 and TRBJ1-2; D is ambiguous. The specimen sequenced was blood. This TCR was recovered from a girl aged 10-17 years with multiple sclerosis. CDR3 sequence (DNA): TGCGCCAGCAGCTCGGACTTCTATGGCTACACCTTC. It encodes CASSSDFYGYTF.